Here is one T cell receptor beta chain with its context. Assay used: immunoSEQ multiplex PCR; TCRdb lists only in-frame clones, some missing. The table has about 89,000 clones, 94% seen once. There are 15 residues in the CDR3. Germline-derived CDR1 and CDR2 are LGHNA and YSLEER. V was shortened by 1 base and J by 4 bases, with 14 bases between the two germline ends. The data derive from a study of T cell changes during pregnancy in multiple sclerosis. The TCR sequence derives from a female donor with multiple sclerosis, enrolled in a pregnancy study. V is TRBV4-3 and J is TRBJ2-7, with D possibly being TRBD2 (5 bases). The source material was peripheral blood, sampled in the third trimester of pregnancy. CDR3 nucleotide sequence: TGCGCCAGCAGCCAAGGGAGGTGGGGAGCGTACGAGCAGTACTTC. It codes for CASSQGRWGAYEQYF.